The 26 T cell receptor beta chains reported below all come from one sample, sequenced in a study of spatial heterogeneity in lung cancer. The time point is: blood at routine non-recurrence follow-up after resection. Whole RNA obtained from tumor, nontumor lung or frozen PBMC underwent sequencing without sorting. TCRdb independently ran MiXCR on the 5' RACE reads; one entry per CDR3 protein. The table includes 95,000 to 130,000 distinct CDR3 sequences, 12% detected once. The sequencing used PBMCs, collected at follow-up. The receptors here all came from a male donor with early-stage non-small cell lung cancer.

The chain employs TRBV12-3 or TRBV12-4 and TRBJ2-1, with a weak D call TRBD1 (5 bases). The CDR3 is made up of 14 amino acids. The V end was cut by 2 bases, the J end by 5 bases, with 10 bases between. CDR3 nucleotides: TGTGCCAGCAGTTTACCCCAGGGTAACAATGAGCAGTTCTTC. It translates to CASSLPQGNNEQFF.

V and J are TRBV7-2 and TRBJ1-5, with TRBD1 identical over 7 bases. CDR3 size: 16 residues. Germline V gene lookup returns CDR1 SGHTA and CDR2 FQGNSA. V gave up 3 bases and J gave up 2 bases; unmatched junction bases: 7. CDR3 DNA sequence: TGTGCCAGCAGCTTGGAGGGGGCGGTGGGCAATCAGCCCCAGCATTTT. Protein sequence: CASSLEGAVGNQPQHF. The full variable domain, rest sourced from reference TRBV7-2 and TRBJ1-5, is GAGVSQSPSNKVTEKGKDVELRCDPISGHTALYWYRQSLGQGLEFLIYFQGNSAPDKSGLPSDRFSAERTGGSVSTLTIQRTQQEDSAVYLCASSLEGAVGNQPQHFGDGTRLSIL.

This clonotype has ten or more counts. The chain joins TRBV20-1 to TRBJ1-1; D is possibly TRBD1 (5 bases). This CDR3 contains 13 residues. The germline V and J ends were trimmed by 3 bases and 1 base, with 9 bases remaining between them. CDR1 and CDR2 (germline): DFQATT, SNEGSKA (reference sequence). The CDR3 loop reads CSASGTANTEAFF. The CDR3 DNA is TGCAGTGCTAGTGGGACGGCGAACACTGAAGCTTTCTTT.

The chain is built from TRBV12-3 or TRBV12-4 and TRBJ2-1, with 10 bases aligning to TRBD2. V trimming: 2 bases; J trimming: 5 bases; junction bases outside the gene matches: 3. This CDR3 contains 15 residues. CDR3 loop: CASSLSGGANNEQFF. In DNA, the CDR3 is TGTGCCAGCAGTTTAAGCGGGGGGGCTAACAATGAGCAGTTCTTC.

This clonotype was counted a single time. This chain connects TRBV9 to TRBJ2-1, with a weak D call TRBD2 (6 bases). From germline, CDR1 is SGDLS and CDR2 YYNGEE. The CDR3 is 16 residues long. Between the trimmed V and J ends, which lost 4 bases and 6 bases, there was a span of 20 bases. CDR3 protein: CASSPKATGGINEQFF. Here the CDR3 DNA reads TGTGCCAGCAGCCCAAAAGCGACTGGGGGGATCAATGAGCAGTTCTTC.

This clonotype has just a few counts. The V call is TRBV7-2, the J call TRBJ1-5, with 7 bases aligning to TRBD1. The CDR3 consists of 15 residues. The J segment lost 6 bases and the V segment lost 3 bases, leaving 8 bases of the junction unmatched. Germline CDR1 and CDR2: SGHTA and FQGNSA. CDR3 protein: CASSLTGQISQPQHF. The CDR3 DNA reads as TGTGCCAGCAGCTTGACAGGGCAAATCAGTCAGCCCCAGCATTTT.

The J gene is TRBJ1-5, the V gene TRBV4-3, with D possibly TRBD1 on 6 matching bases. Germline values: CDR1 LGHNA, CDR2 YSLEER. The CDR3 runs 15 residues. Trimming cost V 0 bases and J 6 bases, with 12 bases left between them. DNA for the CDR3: TGCGCCAGCAGCCAAGACCCGACAGGAGGTCAGCCCCAGCATTTT. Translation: CASSQDPTGGQPQHF.

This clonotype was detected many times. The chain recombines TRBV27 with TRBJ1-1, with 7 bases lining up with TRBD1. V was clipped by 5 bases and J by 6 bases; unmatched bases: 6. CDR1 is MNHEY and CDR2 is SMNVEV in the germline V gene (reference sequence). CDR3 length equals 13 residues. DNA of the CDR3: TGTGCCAGCAGTCCACCAGGACAGGCTGAAGCTTTCTTT. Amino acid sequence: CASSPPGQAEAFF.

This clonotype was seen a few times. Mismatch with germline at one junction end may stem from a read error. CDR3 sequence: CACRTGLRYEQYF. The CDR3 bases are TGTGCCTGCAGAACGGGACTCCGCTACGAGCAGTACTTC. V and J are TRBV12-3 or TRBV12-4 and TRBJ2-7, with TRBD2 as a possible D gene (6 bases). The CDR3 totals 13 residues.

This chain's CDR3 is CSATGQLAKNIQYF. The CDR3 nucleotides read TGCAGTGCCACGGGACAGCTAGCCAAAAACATTCAGTACTTC. The chain joins TRBV20-1 to TRBJ2-4; 7 bases agree with TRBD1. There are 14 residues in the CDR3. Germline trimming cut 6 bases from V and 0 bases from J; bases unmatched to any gene: 5. Germline CDR1 DFQATT, CDR2 SNEGSKA (reference sequence).

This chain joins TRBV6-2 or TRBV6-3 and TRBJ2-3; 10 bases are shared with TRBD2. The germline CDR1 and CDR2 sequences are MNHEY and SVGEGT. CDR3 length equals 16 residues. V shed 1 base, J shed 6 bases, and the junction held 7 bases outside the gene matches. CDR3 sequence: CASSYWTSGRRDTQYF. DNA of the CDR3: TGTGCCAGCAGTTACTGGACTAGCGGACGTCGGGATACGCAGTATTTT.

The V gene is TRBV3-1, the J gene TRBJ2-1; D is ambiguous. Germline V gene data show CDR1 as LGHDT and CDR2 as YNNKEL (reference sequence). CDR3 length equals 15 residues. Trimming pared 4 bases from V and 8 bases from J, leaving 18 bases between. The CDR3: CASSLPTTRGDEQFF. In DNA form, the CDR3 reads TGTGCCAGCAGCCTTCCGACGACAAGAGGCGATGAGCAGTTCTTC.

The CDR3 DNA sequence: TGTGCCAGCACCGGGCGCTACGAGCAGTACTTC. Its translation is CASTGRYEQYF. The chain recombines TRBV6-1 with TRBJ2-7; D is unresolved. This CDR3 has 11 amino acids. CDR1 is MNHNS, CDR2 SASEGT, per germline. V shed 7 bases and J shed 3 bases, with 7 bases lying between them.

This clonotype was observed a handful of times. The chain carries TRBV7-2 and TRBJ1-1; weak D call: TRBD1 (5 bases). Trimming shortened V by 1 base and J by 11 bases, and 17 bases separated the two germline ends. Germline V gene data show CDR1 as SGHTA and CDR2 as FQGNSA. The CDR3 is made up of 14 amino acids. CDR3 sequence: CASSLGGTLGQAFF. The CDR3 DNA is TGTGCCAGCAGCTTAGGTGGGACTTTGGGGCAGGCTTTCTTT.

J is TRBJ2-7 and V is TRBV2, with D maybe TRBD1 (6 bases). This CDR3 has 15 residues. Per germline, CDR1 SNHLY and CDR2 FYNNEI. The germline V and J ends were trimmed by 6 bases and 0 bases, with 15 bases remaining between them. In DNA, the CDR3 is TGTGCCAGCAGGTTAGGGACAACTAGCTCCTACGAGCAGTACTTC. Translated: CASRLGTTSSYEQYF.

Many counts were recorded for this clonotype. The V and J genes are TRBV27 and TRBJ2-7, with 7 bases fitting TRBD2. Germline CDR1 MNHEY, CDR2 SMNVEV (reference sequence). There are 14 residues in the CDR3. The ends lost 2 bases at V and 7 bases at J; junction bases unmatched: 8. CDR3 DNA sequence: TGTGCCAGCAGTTTAGCCAGTTTGGGAGGGGAGCAGTACTTC. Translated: CASSLASLGGEQYF.

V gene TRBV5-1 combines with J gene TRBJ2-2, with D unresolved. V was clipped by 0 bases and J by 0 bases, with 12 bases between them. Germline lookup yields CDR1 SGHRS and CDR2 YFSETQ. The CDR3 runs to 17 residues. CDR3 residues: CASSLGGAPTNTGELFF. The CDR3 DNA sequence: TGCGCCAGCAGCTTGGGAGGCGCGCCCACGAACACCGGGGAGCTGTTTTTT.

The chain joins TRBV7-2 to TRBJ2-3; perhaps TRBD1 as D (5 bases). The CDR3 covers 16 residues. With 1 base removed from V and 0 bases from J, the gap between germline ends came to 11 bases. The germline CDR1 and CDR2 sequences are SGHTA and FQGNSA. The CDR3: CASSLVLRVSTDTQYF. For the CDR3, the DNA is TGTGCCAGCAGCTTAGTACTCAGGGTCAGCACAGATACGCAGTATTTT. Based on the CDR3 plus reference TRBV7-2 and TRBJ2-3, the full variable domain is GAGVSQSPSNKVTEKGKDVELRCDPISGHTALYWYRQSLGQGLEFLIYFQGNSAPDKSGLPSDRFSAERTGGSVSTLTIQRTQQEDSAVYLCASSLVLRVSTDTQYFGPGTRLTVL.

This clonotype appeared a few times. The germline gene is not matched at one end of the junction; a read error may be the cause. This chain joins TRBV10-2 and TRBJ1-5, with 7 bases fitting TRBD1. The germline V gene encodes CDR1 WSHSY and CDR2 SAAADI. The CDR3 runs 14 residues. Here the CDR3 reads CASSGTDWGQPQHF. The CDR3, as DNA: TGTGCCAGCAGCGGGACAGATTGGGGTCAGCCCCAGCATTTT.

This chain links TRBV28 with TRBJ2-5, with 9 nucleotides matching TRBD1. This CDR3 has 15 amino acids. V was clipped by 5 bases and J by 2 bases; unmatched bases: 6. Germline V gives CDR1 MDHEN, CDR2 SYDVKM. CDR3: CASSPGQGRQETQYF. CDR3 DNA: TGTGCCAGCAGTCCGGGACAGGGCAGGCAAGAGACCCAGTACTTC.

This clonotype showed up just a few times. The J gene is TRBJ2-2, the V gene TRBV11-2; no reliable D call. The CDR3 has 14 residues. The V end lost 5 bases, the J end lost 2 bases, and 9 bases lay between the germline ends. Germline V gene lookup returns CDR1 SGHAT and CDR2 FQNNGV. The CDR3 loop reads CASSPDLNTGELFF. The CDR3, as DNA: TGTGCCAGCAGCCCTGACCTCAACACCGGGGAGCTGTTTTTT.

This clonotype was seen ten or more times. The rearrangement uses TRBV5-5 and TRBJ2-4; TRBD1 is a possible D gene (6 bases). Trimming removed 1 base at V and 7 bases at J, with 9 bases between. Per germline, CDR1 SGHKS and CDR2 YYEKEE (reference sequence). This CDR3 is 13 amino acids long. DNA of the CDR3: TGTGCCAGCAGCTTGAGGACAGATAACATTCAGTACTTC. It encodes CASSLRTDNIQYF.

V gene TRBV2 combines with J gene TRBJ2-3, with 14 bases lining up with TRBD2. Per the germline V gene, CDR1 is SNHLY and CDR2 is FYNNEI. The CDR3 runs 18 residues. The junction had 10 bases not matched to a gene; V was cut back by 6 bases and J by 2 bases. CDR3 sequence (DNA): TGTGCCAGCAGAGGGCTCCCGGGACTAGCGGGGGCCACAGATACGCAGTATTTT. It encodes CASRGLPGLAGATDTQYF.

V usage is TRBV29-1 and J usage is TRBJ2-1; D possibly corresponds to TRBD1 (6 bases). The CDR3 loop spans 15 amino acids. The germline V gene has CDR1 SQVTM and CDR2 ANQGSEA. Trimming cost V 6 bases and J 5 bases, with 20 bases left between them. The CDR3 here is CSVTLQGSQDNEQFF. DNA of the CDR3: TGCAGCGTGACCTTACAGGGATCGCAAGACAATGAGCAGTTCTTC.

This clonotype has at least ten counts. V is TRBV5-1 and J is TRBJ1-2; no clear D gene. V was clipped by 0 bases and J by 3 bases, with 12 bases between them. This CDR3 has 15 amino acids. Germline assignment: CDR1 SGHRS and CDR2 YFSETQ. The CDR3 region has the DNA TGCGCCAGCAGCTTGGCCCCGGCAAGGGACTATGGCTACACCTTC. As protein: CASSLAPARDYGYTF.

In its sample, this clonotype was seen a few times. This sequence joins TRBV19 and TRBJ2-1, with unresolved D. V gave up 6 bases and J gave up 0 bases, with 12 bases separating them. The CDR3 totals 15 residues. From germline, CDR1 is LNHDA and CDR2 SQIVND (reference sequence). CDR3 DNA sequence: TGTGCCAGTAGCCGCCGTCGGCCCTCCTACAATGAGCAGTTCTTC. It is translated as CASSRRRPSYNEQFF.